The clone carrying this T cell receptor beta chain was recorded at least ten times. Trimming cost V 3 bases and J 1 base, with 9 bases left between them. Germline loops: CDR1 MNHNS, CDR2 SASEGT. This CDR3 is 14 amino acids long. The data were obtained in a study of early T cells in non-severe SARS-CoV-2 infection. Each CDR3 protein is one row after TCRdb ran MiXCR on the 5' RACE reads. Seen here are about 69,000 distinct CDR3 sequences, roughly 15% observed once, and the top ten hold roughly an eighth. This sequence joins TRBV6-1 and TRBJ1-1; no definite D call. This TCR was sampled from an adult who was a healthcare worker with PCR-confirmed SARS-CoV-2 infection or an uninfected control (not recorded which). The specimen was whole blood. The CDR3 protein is CASSEVRRNTEAFF. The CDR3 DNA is TGTGCCAGCAGTGAGGTTAGGCGGAACACTGAAGCTTTCTTT.